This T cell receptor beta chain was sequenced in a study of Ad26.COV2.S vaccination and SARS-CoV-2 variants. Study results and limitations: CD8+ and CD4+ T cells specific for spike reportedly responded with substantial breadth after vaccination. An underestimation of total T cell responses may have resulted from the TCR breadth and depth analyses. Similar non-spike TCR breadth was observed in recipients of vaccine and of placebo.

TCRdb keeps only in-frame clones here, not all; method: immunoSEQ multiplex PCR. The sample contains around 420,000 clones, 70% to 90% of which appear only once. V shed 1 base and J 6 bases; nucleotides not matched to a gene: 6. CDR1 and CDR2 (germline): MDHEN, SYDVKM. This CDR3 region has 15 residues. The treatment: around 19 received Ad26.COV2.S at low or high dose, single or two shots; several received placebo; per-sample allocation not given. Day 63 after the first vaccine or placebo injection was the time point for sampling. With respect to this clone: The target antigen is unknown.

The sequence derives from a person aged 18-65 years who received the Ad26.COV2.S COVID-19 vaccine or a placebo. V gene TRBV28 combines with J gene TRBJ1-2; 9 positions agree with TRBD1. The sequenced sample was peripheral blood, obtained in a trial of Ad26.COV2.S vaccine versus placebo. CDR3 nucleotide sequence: TGTGCCAGCAGTTTATTTGGGACAGGGAGTAATGGCTACACCTTC. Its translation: CASSLFGTGSNGYTF.